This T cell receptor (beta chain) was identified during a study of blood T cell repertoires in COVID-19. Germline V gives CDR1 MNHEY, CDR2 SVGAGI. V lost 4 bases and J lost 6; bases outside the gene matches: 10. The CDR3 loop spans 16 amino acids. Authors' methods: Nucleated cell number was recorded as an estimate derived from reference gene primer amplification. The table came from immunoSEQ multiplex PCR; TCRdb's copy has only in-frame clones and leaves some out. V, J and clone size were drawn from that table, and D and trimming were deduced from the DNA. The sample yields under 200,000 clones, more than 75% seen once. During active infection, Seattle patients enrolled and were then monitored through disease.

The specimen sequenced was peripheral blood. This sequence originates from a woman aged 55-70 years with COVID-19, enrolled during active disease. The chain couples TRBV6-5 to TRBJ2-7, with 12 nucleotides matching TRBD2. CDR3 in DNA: TGTGCCAGCAGTTCCACTAGCGGGAGGAGAGTGGTCGAGCAGTACTTC. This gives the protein CASSSTSGRRVVEQYF.